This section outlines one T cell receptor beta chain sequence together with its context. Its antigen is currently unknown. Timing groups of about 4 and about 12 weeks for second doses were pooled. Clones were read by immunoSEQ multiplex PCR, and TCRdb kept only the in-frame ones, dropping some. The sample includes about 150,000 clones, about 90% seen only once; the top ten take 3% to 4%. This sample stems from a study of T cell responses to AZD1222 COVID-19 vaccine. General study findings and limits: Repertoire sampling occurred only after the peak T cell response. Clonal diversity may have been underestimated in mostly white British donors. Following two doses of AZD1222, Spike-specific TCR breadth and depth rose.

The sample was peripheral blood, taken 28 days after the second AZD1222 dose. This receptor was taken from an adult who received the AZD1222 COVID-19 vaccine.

CDR3 nucleotides: TGTGCCAGCAGTTCTGGGAGCTCCTACAATGAGCAGTTCTTC. Translation gives CASSSGSSYNEQFF. V is TRBV6-2 or TRBV6-3 and J is TRBJ2-1, with D possibly matching TRBD2 (5 bases). This CDR3 has 14 amino acids. Trimming pared 4 bases from V and 0 bases from J, leaving 7 bases between. CDR1 is MNHEY, CDR2 SVGEGT, per germline.